Following are 31 T cell receptor beta chains from one sample sequenced in a study of shared clonotypes between healthy human individuals. Repertoires were generated with immunoSEQ multiplex PCR, while TCRdb's copy carries only in-frame clones and drops some. The sample consists of about 2.4 million clones, approximately 93% of them appearing once. Sequencing input: naive CD4+ T cells from PBMCs. The subset was: CD45RA+ positively selected. These TCRs come from a man aged 18 to 30 in good health. Some clones in this sample may be carry-over from other donors' samples.

This chain connects TRBV5-1 to TRBJ2-7, with 7 bases that match TRBD2. The germline V gene encodes CDR1 SGHRS and CDR2 YFSETQ. This CDR3 has 14 amino acids. The ends lost 5 bases at V and 0 bases at J; junction bases unmatched: 5. The CDR3 sequence is CASRASGDSYEQYF. CDR3 coding DNA: TGCGCCAGCAGGGCCAGCGGGGACTCCTACGAGCAGTACTTC.

The chain carries TRBV28 and TRBJ1-1; no firm D call. The CDR3 spans 14 residues. Per the germline V gene, CDR1 is MDHEN and CDR2 is SYDVKM. V lost 5 bases and J 1 base, leaving 11 bases between the germline ends. CDR3 region: CASSPLTSNTEAFF. DNA for the CDR3: TGTGCCAGCAGTCCCCTGACTTCGAACACTGAAGCTTTCTTT.

The CDR3 coding sequence is TGTGCCAGCAGCTTATTAGAGCGGAACTCCTACGAGCAGTACTTC. Translating it yields CASSLLERNSYEQYF. V and J are TRBV7-8 and TRBJ2-7; the D gene is possibly TRBD2 (5 bases). Germline CDR1 and CDR2: SGHVS and FQNEAQ. Trimming left V 2 bases short and J 0 bases short, with 11 bases between. This CDR3 comprises 15 residues.

This clone was detected only once. The chain carries TRBV11-1 and TRBJ1-1, with D tentatively TRBD1 (5 bases). V lost 5 bases to trimming and J lost 12 bases, with 19 bases between them. The germline V gene has CDR1 SGHAT and CDR2 FQDESV (reference sequence). The CDR3 is made up of 13 amino acids. DNA of the CDR3: TGTGCCAGCAGCCGGGGGGGGTCGGCTTCGACTTTCTTT. This encodes CASSRGGSASTFF. The complete variable domain, with remaining parts taken from reference TRBV11-1 and TRBJ1-1, reads EAEVAQSPRYKITEKSQAVAFWCDPISGHATLYWYRQILGQGPELLVQFQDESVVDDSQLPKDRFSAERLKGVDSTLKIQPAELGDSAMYLCASSRGGSASTFFGQGTRLTVV.

The chain carries TRBV6-4 and TRBJ2-7; possible D gene TRBD2, 5 bases. Deletions cut 9 bases from V and 2 bases from J, with 17 bases between. There are 14 residues in the CDR3. The germline V gene encodes CDR1 MRHNA and CDR2 SNTAGT. CDR3 sequence (DNA): TGTGCCAGGTGGGCAAAAAGCGGACCCTACGAGCAGTACTTC. Protein: CARWAKSGPYEQYF.

The chain recombines TRBV27 with TRBJ2-7; TRBD1 matches 11 bases. V dropped 5 bases and J dropped 4; count of bases not matched to a gene: 7. The CDR3 length is 15 residues. Germline assignment: CDR1 MNHEY and CDR2 SMNVEV (reference sequence). CDR3 nucleotides: TGTGCCAGCAGTCAAACCGGGACAGGGGGATACGAGCAGTACTTC. It encodes CASSQTGTGGYEQYF.

This clone was observed a few times. The gene calls are TRBV4-2 and TRBJ1-1; TRBD1 aligns across 9 bases. The CDR3 has 15 amino acids. The V segment lost 0 bases and the J segment 4 bases; nucleotides outside the gene matches: 3. The germline V gene has CDR1 LGHNA and CDR2 YNFKEQ. CDR3 nucleotide sequence: TGTGCCAGCAGCCAAGAAACAGGGGGCTCCACTGAAGCTTTCTTT. This gives the protein CASSQETGGSTEAFF.

V and J are TRBV10-3 and TRBJ1-2; TRBD1 is a possible D gene (6 bases). The CDR3 is 12 amino acids. Per germline, CDR1 ENHRY and CDR2 SYGVKD. Trimming pared 7 bases from V and 8 bases from J, leaving 14 bases between. In DNA form, the CDR3 reads TGTGCCATCACTACAGGGAGTGGAGGCTACACCTTC. Translating gives CAITTGSGGYTF.

This clone was detected only a few times. The chain employs TRBV28 and TRBJ1-1; the D gene is possibly TRBD1 (6 bases). The germline gives CDR1 MDHEN, CDR2 SYDVKM. CDR3 length equals 11 residues. Trimming took 5 bases from V and 8 from J, leaving 9 bases between them. The CDR3 is CASSTGQEAFF. In DNA, the CDR3 is TGTGCCAGCAGTACAGGACAGGAAGCTTTCTTT. Using reference TRBV28 and TRBJ1-1 for the parts outside the CDR3, the full variable domain is DVKVTQSSRYLVKRTGEKVFLECVQDMDHENMFWYRQDPGLGLRLIYFSYDVKMKEKGDIPEGYSVSREKKERFSLILESASTNQTSMYLCASSTGQEAFFGQGTRLTVV.

With regard to this clone: Other DNA sequences in this sample translate to the same CDR3. The chain employs TRBV9 and TRBJ2-3; D ambiguous. V lost 2 bases and J 4 bases, leaving 11 bases between the germline ends. CDR1 is SGDLS, CDR2 YYNGEE, per germline. The CDR3 runs 14 residues. The CDR3 sequence: CASSVVGFADTQYF. The CDR3 DNA follows: TGTGCCAGCAGCGTGGTAGGGTTTGCAGATACGCAGTATTTT.

This clone is a singleton in its sample. In the same sample, other DNA sequences code for this CDR3. The V gene is TRBV28, the J gene TRBJ1-2; no clear D gene. V was pared by 3 bases and J by 4 bases, with 9 bases between. Germline assignment: CDR1 MDHEN and CDR2 SYDVKM. The length of the CDR3 is 13 residues. The CDR3 sequence is CASSLGWLYGYTF. Written as DNA, the CDR3 is TGTGCCAGCAGTTTGGGCTGGCTCTATGGCTACACCTTC.

The chain joins TRBV10-3 to TRBJ1-2; D possibly corresponds to TRBD1 (6 bases). CDR1 ENHRY and CDR2 SYGVKD come from the germline V gene. This CDR3 comprises 12 residues. V lost 4 bases, J lost 8 bases, and 11 bases lay in between. The CDR3 sequence is CAISGYREGYTF. CDR3 coding DNA: TGTGCCATCAGTGGTTACAGGGAAGGCTACACCTTC.

In the case of this clone: The identical CDR3 is also encoded by other nucleotide sequences in the sample. V usage is TRBV5-1 and J usage is TRBJ1-2; no clear D gene. Germline CDR1 is SGHRS and CDR2 is YFSETQ. The ends were cut back, 0 bases at V and 2 bases at J, with 8 bases in the middle. The CDR3 runs 14 residues. The CDR3 region has the DNA TGCGCCAGCAGCTTGGAGGCAGCCAACTATGGCTACACCTTC. Protein product: CASSLEAANYGYTF.

The rearrangement links TRBV7-9 to TRBJ2-2, with TRBD1 matching over 9 bases. Per germline, CDR1 SEHNR and CDR2 FQNEAQ (reference sequence). The trim removed 4 bases at V and 5 bases at J, leaving 8 bases unmatched. The CDR3 spans 16 residues. The CDR3 DNA is TGTGCCAGCAGCTATCCGGGACAGGGTCGGACCGGGGAGCTGTTTTTT. Translation: CASSYPGQGRTGELFF.

J is TRBJ2-7 and V is TRBV7-8; no reliable D call. This CDR3 has 12 residues. Trimming cost V 4 bases and J 6 bases, with 10 bases left between them. The germline V gene encodes CDR1 SGHVS and CDR2 FQNEAQ. For the CDR3, the DNA is TGTGCCAGCAGCTCAGTCGGTTTCGAGCAGTACTTC. Protein: CASSSVGFEQYF. Full variable domain (remainder filled in from reference TRBV7-8 and TRBJ2-7): GAGVSQSPRYKVAKRGQDVALRCDPISGHVSLFWYQQALGQGPEFLTYFQNEAQLDKSGLPSDRFFAERPEGSVSTLKIQRTQQEDSAVYLCASSSVGFEQYFGPGTRLTVT.

The J gene is TRBJ1-5, the V gene TRBV5-8; D is uncertain. Per the germline V gene, CDR1 is SGHTS and CDR2 is YDEGEE. There are 13 residues in the CDR3. V was trimmed by 5 bases and J by 9 bases, leaving 15 bases between them. The CDR3 reads CASSPRLGLPQHF. In DNA form, the CDR3 reads TGTGCCAGCAGTCCCCGGTTAGGGCTGCCCCAGCATTTT. Combining the CDR3 with reference TRBV5-8 and TRBJ1-5 gives the whole variable domain EAGVTQSPTHLIKTRGQQATLRCSPISGHTSVYWYQQALGLGLQFLLWYDEGEERNRGNFPPRFSGRQFPNYSSELNVNALELEDSALYLCASSPRLGLPQHFGDGTRLSIL.

This chain joins TRBV6-6 and TRBJ1-2; weak D call: TRBD1 (6 bases). The V end was cut by 8 bases, the J end by 0 bases, with 19 bases between. Germline CDR1 and CDR2: MNHNY and SVGAGI (reference sequence). The CDR3 runs to 16 residues. Written as DNA, the CDR3 is TGTGCCAGCGGGGGCATTGTAGGGCCCCCTAACTATGGCTACACCTTC. Its protein product is CASGGIVGPPNYGYTF.

The chain links TRBV4-1 to TRBJ2-5, with TRBD2 identical over 10 bases. This CDR3 comprises 17 residues. Germline V lookup: CDR1 MGHRA, CDR2 YSYEKL. J gave up 5 bases and V 6 bases, and 15 bases lay outside the gene matches. The CDR3, as DNA: TGCGCCAGCAGGGCTATGGCTAGCGGGAGCCCCCGGGAGACCCAGTACTTC. Its translation: CASRAMASGSPRETQYF.

Remarks on this clone: Within the sample, other DNA sequences also encode this same CDR3. The J gene is TRBJ1-1, the V gene TRBV5-1; D is perhaps TRBD1 (5 bases). The CDR3 consists of 14 residues. The germline V gene encodes CDR1 SGHRS and CDR2 YFSETQ. V was pared by 2 bases and J by 1 base, with 9 bases between. The CDR3 region has the DNA TGCGCCAGCAGCTTTGGCAGGGAGAACACTGAAGCTTTCTTT. This gives the protein CASSFGRENTEAFF.

This chain uses TRBV5-4 with TRBJ2-5; D gene uncertain. The J call is in doubt because the DNA end fits TRBJ2-7 better. This CDR3 is built from 13 residues. The germline V gene encodes CDR1 SGHNT and CDR2 YYREEE (reference sequence). The DNA for the CDR3 is TGTGCCAGCAGCTCCGACACGTCCTACGAGCAGTACTTC. This sequence encodes CASSSDTSYEQYF.

The CDR3 loop reads CACKPPDRGRTEAFF. The CDR3 nucleotides read TGTGCCTGCAAACCACCGGACAGGGGTAGAACTGAAGCTTTCTTT. The chain uses TRBV30 and TRBJ1-1, with 9 bases aligning to TRBD1. The CDR3 length is 15 residues. V was clipped by 6 bases and J by 5 bases; unmatched bases: 13. Per germline, CDR1 GTSNPN and CDR2 SVGIG (reference sequence).

V is TRBV11-3 and J is TRBJ1-5, with 7 bases lining up with TRBD1. The CDR3 is 16 amino acids. CDR1 and CDR2 (germline): SGHNT, YENEEA. V dropped 0 bases and J dropped 7; count of bases not matched to a gene: 9. For the CDR3, the DNA is TGTGCCAGCAGCTTAGAGGTTACAGGGGTCGAGCAGCCCCAGCATTTT. Encoded protein: CASSLEVTGVEQPQHF. The full variable domain, its missing parts supplied by reference TRBV11-3 and TRBJ1-5, is EAGVVQSPRYKIIEKKQPVAFWCNPISGHNTLYWYLQNLGQGPELLIRYENEEAVDDSQLPKDRFSAERLKGVDSTLKIQPAELGDSAVYLCASSLEVTGVEQPQHFGDGTRLSIL.

The genes are TRBV2 and TRBJ2-6, with D possibly being TRBD2 (5 bases). CDR1 is SNHLY and CDR2 is FYNNEI in the germline V gene. CDR3 length: 13 amino acids. Between the trimmed V and J ends, which lost 5 bases and 11 bases, there was a span of 13 bases. CDR3 loop: CASSRVGSHVLTF. Written as DNA, the CDR3 is TGTGCCAGCAGTCGTGTGGGGAGCCACGTCCTGACTTTC.

Notes on this clone: Other DNA sequences of this sample code for an identical CDR3. The V gene is TRBV4-1, the J gene TRBJ2-1, with D perhaps TRBD1 (6 bases). CDR1 is MGHRA and CDR2 is YSYEKL in the germline V gene. V lost 2 bases and J lost 0, with 11 bases in between. The CDR3 length is 16 residues. CDR3 protein: CASSQPDRSSYNEQFF. CDR3 DNA sequence: TGCGCCAGCAGCCAACCAGACAGGAGCTCCTACAATGAGCAGTTCTTC.

This clone occurred once. This chain uses TRBV15 with TRBJ2-5, with TRBD1 identical over 9 bases. Trimming took 7 bases from V and 5 from J; bases not matched to a gene: 5. The CDR3 length is 13 residues. Germline CDR1 LNHNV, CDR2 YYDKDF (reference sequence). CDR3: CATKQGAGETQYF. The DNA for the CDR3 is TGTGCCACCAAACAGGGGGCAGGGGAGACCCAGTACTTC.

The chain carries TRBV9 and TRBJ2-3, with 9 nucleotides matching TRBD1. V gave up 4 bases and J gave up 2 bases; unmatched junction bases: 8. Germline V lookup: CDR1 SGDLS, CDR2 YYNGEE. The CDR3 contains 16 residues. The CDR3 loop is CASSPGDRDHTDTQYF. CDR3 DNA sequence: TGTGCCAGCAGCCCGGGGGACAGGGACCACACAGATACGCAGTATTTT.

The chain carries TRBV5-6 and TRBJ1-4; D perhaps matches TRBD1 (5 bases). This CDR3 is built from 15 residues. Germline V gene lookup returns CDR1 SGHDT and CDR2 YYEEEE. V shed 3 bases and J shed 5 bases, with 14 bases lying between them. CDR3 in amino acids: CASSSRRDRNEKLFF. The DNA for the CDR3 is TGTGCCAGCAGCTCCCGACGGGACCGAAATGAAAAACTGTTTTTT.

This clone has just a few counts. This rearrangement joins TRBV19 to TRBJ1-2; D is possibly TRBD1 (5 bases). There are 13 residues in the CDR3. V lost 7 bases, J lost 1 base, and 10 bases lay in between. Germline V CDR1 and CDR2: LNHDA, SQIVND (reference sequence). CDR3 sequence: CASTKTVNYGYTF. The CDR3 DNA sequence: TGTGCCAGTACCAAGACAGTTAACTATGGCTACACCTTC.

The gene calls are TRBV19 and TRBJ2-1, with 10 bases lining up with TRBD2. The CDR3 covers 12 residues. Germline CDR1 reads LNHDA; CDR2 reads SQIVND (reference sequence). V shed 5 bases and J 15 bases; nucleotides not matched to a gene: 7. This CDR3 reads CASSWPAGGMFF. CDR3 sequence (DNA): TGTGCCAGTAGTTGGCCAGCGGGAGGGATGTTCTTC. The variable domain in full, with the rest retrieved from reference TRBV19 and TRBJ2-1, is DGGITQSPKYLFRKEGQNVTLSCEQNLNHDAMYWYRQDPGQGLRLIYYSQIVNDFQKGDIAEGYSVSREKKESFPLTVTSAQKNPTAFYLCASSWPAGGMFFGPGTRLTVL.

This clone has a single count. The chain employs TRBV18 and TRBJ1-1, with TRBD1 matching 8 bases. The CDR3 is made up of 12 amino acids. Germline CDR1 is KGHSH and CDR2 is LQKENI. The ends lost 2 bases at V and 10 bases at J; junction bases unmatched: 3. The CDR3 protein is CASSPEGTGAFF. CDR3 DNA sequence: TGTGCCAGCTCACCAGAAGGGACAGGAGCTTTCTTT. The entire variable domain, with the rest obtained from reference TRBV18 and TRBJ1-1, is as follows: NAGVMQNPRHLVRRRGQEARLRCSPMKGHSHVYWYRQLPEEGLKFMVYLQKENIIDESGMPKERFSAEFPKEGPSILRIQQVVRGDSAAYFCASSPEGTGAFFGQGTRLTVV.

The chain has TRBV6-1 and TRBJ2-5; D uncertain. The CDR3 is 14 residues long. Germline V gives CDR1 MNHNS, CDR2 SASEGT. Trimming took off 6 bases at V and 1 base at J, with 12 bases between the two ends. The CDR3: CASSPNWLQETQYF. CDR3 nucleotide sequence: TGTGCCAGCAGCCCTAACTGGCTCCAAGAGACCCAGTACTTC.